This TCR beta chain was identified during a study of response to subunit inactivated influenza vaccine. Study-wide points: New T cells are recruited in small numbers by each seasonal influenza vaccination, according to the authors' suggestion.

Comments on this clonotype: No antigen is known for it.

From the RT-PCR reads, TCRdb called clonotypes with MiXCR, one entry per CDR3 protein. The repertoire holds hundreds of thousands of distinct CDR3 sequences, less than 20% seen once, with 11% in the top ten. The sequence was obtained from a man in his forties or fifties who received an inactivated influenza vaccine. This material consisted of PBMCs from blood, taken 5 to 6 days after vaccination.

CDR3 protein: CASSPGRLGNNTGELFF. The CDR3 coding sequence is TGCGCCAGCAGCCCCGGGAGGTTAGGGAATAACACCGGGGAGCTGTTTTTT. The chain uses TRBV4-3 and TRBJ2-2, with 7 nucleotides matching TRBD2. The V gene's germline CDR1 is LGHNA and CDR2 YSLEER. This CDR3 spans 17 amino acids. Losses at the gene ends were 4 bases for V and 2 bases for J; bases not matched to a gene: 10.